This is a list of T cell receptor beta chains from one sample in a study of siplizumab effects on memory and regulatory T cells. TCRdb's table, derived via immunoSEQ multiplex PCR, lists solely in-frame clones and lacks some. There are over 100,000 clones in the sample; about 90% occur only once, and about 0.7% lies in the top ten. Sequenced sample: Tregs sorted from blood. The origin of the receptors is a human donor in good health. CDR3s include the opening cysteine and the closing phenylalanine or tryptophan. D genes are given only for firm matches. Clone size is not always given. Where it is, it says once, few, many or a class for expanded clones.

TRBV11-3	.	TRBJ2-7	.	TGTGCCAGCTCATCGGGGGAGGGGGGCGAGCAGTACTTC	CASSSGEGGEQYF
TRBV5-1	.	TRBJ2-7	TRBD1	TGCGCCAGCAGCTTTCTACAGGGGTTTGAAGAGCAGTACTTC	CASSFLQGFEEQYF
TRBV7-2	.	TRBJ2-7	TRBD2	TGTGCCAGCAGCTTAGGGGGGACTAGCGGGAGTGGCGAGCAGTACTTC	CASSLGGTSGSGEQYF
TRBV9	.	TRBJ2-2	.	TGTGCCAGCAGCATCAACACCGGGGAGCTGTTTTTT	CASSINTGELFF
TRBV5-4	.	TRBJ2-7	.	TGTGCCAGCAGCCCAGGGTACCTTAGCTCCTACGAGCAGTACTTC	CASSPGYLSSYEQYF
TRBV19	once	TRBJ2-7	.	TGTGCCAGTAGTATAGATCAAAACTGGCGGAACCACTACGAGCAGTACTTC	CASSIDQNWRNHYEQYF
TRBV5-4	.	TRBJ2-2	.	TGTGCCAGCAGCTTGGCGACGGGGGCTCCCGGGGAGCTGTTTTTT	CASSLATGAPGELFF
TRBV6-5	.	TRBJ1-2	.	TGTGCCAGCAGTCGTGCGGGACATATCTATGGCTACACCTTC	CASSRAGHIYGYTF
TRBV19	.	TRBJ2-2	TRBD2	TGTGCCAGTAGTCGGCGGGAGACCGGGGAGCTGTTTTTT	CASSRRETGELFF
TRBV6-5	.	TRBJ2-4	.	TGTGCCAGCAGTTCTAACGGTATAGCCAAAAACATTCAGTACTTC	CASSSNGIAKNIQYF
TRBV4-2	.	TRBJ1-2	TRBD1	TGTGCCAGCAGCCCAGGGGGCTGGGGCTACACCTTC	CASSPGGWGYTF
TRBV5-8	once	TRBJ2-3	.	TGTGCCAGCAGCTTGGGGGTGAGCACAGATACGCAGTATTTT	CASSLGVSTDTQYF
TRBV2	.	TRBJ1-4	.	TGTGCCAGCATGGACGGCCTTGATGAAAAACTGTTTTTT	CASMDGLDEKLFF
TRBV5-6	.	TRBJ1-2	.	TGTGCCAGCAGCTTGGGGACGACGATCTCCGGCTACACCTTC	CASSLGTTISGYTF
TRBV11-3	.	TRBJ2-7	TRBD2	TGTGCCAGCAGCGGACTTACTAGCGGGGGAACCTACGAGCAGTACTTC	CASSGLTSGGTYEQYF
TRBV11-2	.	TRBJ2-2	.	TGTGCCAGCACCTGGACAGCCCCGAACACCGGGGAGCTGTTTTTT	CASTWTAPNTGELFF
TRBV5-4	.	TRBJ2-5	TRBD2	TGTGCCAGCAGCTCGCCTCCGGGACTAGCGGGTCCCGACCAGTACTTC	CASSSPPGLAGPDQYF
TRBV5-6	.	TRBJ2-5	.	TGTGCCAGCAGCGGAGGGACCGGGCGGGGGACCCAGTACTTC	CASSGGTGRGTQYF
TRBV6-1	.	TRBJ2-5	.	TGTGCCAGCAGTGGGTGGGGGGCGGAAGAGACCCAGTACTTC	CASSGWGAEETQYF
TRBV6-6	.	TRBJ1-6	TRBD1	TGTGCCAGCAGTTTTAACAGGGGGAATTCACCCCTCCACTTT	CASSFNRGNSPLHF
TRBV5-4	.	TRBJ2-7	TRBD1	TGTGCCAGCAGCTTGGCCGGACAGGCCTACGAGCAGTACTTC	CASSLAGQAYEQYF
TRBV14	.	TRBJ2-7	.	TGTGCCAGCAGCCAAGGTACGCGTTCCGAGCAGTACTTC	CASSQGTRSEQYF
TRBV6-5	.	TRBJ1-2	TRBD1	TGTGCCAGCAGGGCGGACAGGGCCTATGGCTACACCTTC	CASRADRAYGYTF
TRBV28	.	TRBJ1-5	.	TGTGCCAGCAGTTTAATGCAGGGACGGCAGCCCCAGCATTTT	CASSLMQGRQPQHF
TRBV2	.	TRBJ2-5	.	TGTGCCAGCAGTGATATGCCCGACTTCCAAGAGACCCAGTACTTC	CASSDMPDFQETQYF
TRBV6-1	.	TRBJ2-7	.	TGTGCCAGCAGTTCACCGGGACGGAGCTACGAGCAGTACTTC	CASSSPGRSYEQYF
TRBV20-1	.	TRBJ2-1	.	TGCAGTGCTAGTCGCTTGAGTGAGCAGTTCTTC	CSASRLSEQFF